Listed here are 14 T cell receptor beta chains from one sample, sequenced in a study of T cell responses to AZD1222 COVID-19 vaccine. The protocol was immunoSEQ multiplex PCR, while the TCRdb copy is restricted to in-frame clones and leaves out a portion. Here the sample spans 70,000 or so clones, roughly 91% being singletons. Material: peripheral blood, obtained on day 0 of AZD1222 vaccination. All receptors derive from an adult in good health.

The gene calls are TRBV27 and TRBJ1-6; D is ambiguous. Looked up from germline, CDR1 is MNHEY and CDR2 is SMNVEV (reference sequence). The CDR3 spans 14 residues. Trimming removed 5 bases from V and 7 bases from J, with 12 bases in between. The CDR3 here is CASSLQSSNSPLHF. For the CDR3, the DNA is TGTGCCAGCAGTCTACAAAGCTCGAATTCACCCCTCCACTTT.

A few counts support this clone. This chain joins TRBV6-6 and TRBJ2-5; 12 nucleotides match TRBD2. Germline V gene data show CDR1 as MNHNY and CDR2 as SVGAGI (reference sequence). The CDR3 sequence is 15 residues long. Germline trimming cut 2 bases from V and 2 bases from J; bases unmatched to any gene: 0. The CDR3: CASSYTSGGQETQYF. Here the CDR3 DNA reads TGTGCCAGCAGTTACACTAGCGGGGGGCAAGAGACCCAGTACTTC.

This chain links TRBV7-6 with TRBJ1-5; D possibly corresponds to TRBD1 (6 bases). CDR3 size: 16 residues. Trimming left V 5 bases short and J 8 bases short, with 22 bases between. The V gene's germline CDR1 is SGHVS and CDR2 FNYEAQ. DNA of the CDR3: TGTGCCAGCAGCCGGGGGGGGGCAGCGACGTTAGAGCCCCAGCATTTT. Amino acid sequence: CASSRGGAATLEPQHF.

This clone appeared a single time. This chain uses TRBV30 with TRBJ2-3, with no clear D. The CDR3 consists of 14 residues. The germline V gene has CDR1 GTSNPN and CDR2 SVGIG (reference sequence). Trimming removed 0 bases at V and 1 base at J, with 8 bases between. The CDR3 DNA reads TGTGCCTGGAGTGTAACCCGGGGCACAGATACGCAGTATTTT. Residues: CAWSVTRGTDTQYF.

This clone appeared once. CDR3 bases: TGTGCCAGCGAGCGGGGGGGCCGCGACAATGAGCAGTTCTTC. Translation gives CASERGGRDNEQFF. This chain joins TRBV6-6 and TRBJ2-1, with 10 bases fitting TRBD2. The CDR3 consists of 14 residues. Losses at the gene ends were 8 bases for V and 5 bases for J; bases not matched to a gene: 6. Germline CDR1 is MNHNY and CDR2 is SVGAGI (reference sequence).

V and J are TRBV6-4 and TRBJ1-3; D is undetermined. CDR3 size: 14 residues. Germline CDR1 MRHNA, CDR2 SNTAGT. V was pared by 3 bases and J by 8 bases, with 14 bases between. CDR3 loop: CASSEFGFWHTIYF. The DNA of the CDR3 is TGTGCCAGCAGTGAGTTTGGGTTCTGGCACACCATATATTTT.

The CDR3 DNA reads TGTGCCAGCAGCGCCGGACTATACGAGCAGTACTTC. Translation gives CASSAGLYEQYF. The J gene is TRBJ2-7, the V gene TRBV2, with a weak D call TRBD2 (6 bases). In germline, CDR1 is SNHLY, CDR2 FYNNEI. The CDR3 contains 12 residues. V dropped 6 bases and J dropped 4 bases, with 10 bases sitting between them. The variable domain in full, with the rest retrieved from reference TRBV2 and TRBJ2-7, is EPEVTQTPSHQVTQMGQEVILRCVPISNHLYFYWYRQILGQKVEFLVSFYNNEISEKSEIFDDQFSVERPDGSNFTLKIRSTKLEDSAMYFCASSAGLYEQYFGPGTRLTVT.

This clone showed up just once. V usage is TRBV3-1 (or the pseudogene TRBV3-2) and J usage is TRBJ1-1; no clear D. Trimming shortened V by 6 bases and J by 6 bases, and 14 bases separated the two germline ends. Germline lookup yields CDR1 LGHDT and CDR2 YNNKEL (reference sequence). This CDR3 contains 13 residues. As DNA, the CDR3 is TGTGCCAGCAGTCCCGCGGGCAAGGCTGAAGCTTTCTTT. Amino acid sequence: CASSPAGKAEAFF.

V and J are TRBV19 and TRBJ1-5; tentative D call: TRBD1 (6 bases). The CDR3 loop spans 13 amino acids. Germline V gene lookup returns CDR1 LNHDA and CDR2 SQIVND (reference sequence). V lost 1 base, J lost 6 bases, and 7 bases lay in between. CDR3 bases: TGTGCCAGTAGTATAGGAGGGGGTCAGCCCCAGCATTTT. This gives the protein CASSIGGGQPQHF.

The chain recombines TRBV7-9 with TRBJ2-4, with 7 bases matching TRBD1. Germline assignment: CDR1 SEHNR and CDR2 FQNEAQ (reference sequence). Trimming removed 5 bases from V and 3 bases from J; junction bases left unmatched: 4. The CDR3 runs 14 residues. The DNA for the CDR3 is TGTGCCAGCAGCATGGACAGGAGCAAAAACATTCAGTACTTC. It yields the protein CASSMDRSKNIQYF.

The chain employs TRBV3-1 (or the pseudogene TRBV3-2) and TRBJ2-7; the D is unclear. The germline CDR1 and CDR2 sequences are LGHDT and YNNKEL (reference sequence). The CDR3 contains 14 residues. Trimming shortened V by 2 bases and J by 2 bases, and 10 bases separated the two germline ends. The CDR3 coding sequence is TGTGCCAGCAGCCAATCGACATTACCCTACGAGCAGTACTTC. This encodes CASSQSTLPYEQYF.

This rearrangement joins TRBV3-1 (or the pseudogene TRBV3-2) to TRBJ1-1, with TRBD1 matching 9 bases. From germline, CDR1 is LGHDT and CDR2 YNNKEL (reference sequence). The length of the CDR3 is 15 residues. The V segment lost 2 bases and the J segment 4 bases; nucleotides outside the gene matches: 5. The CDR3 region is CASSQPMTGGTEAFF. The CDR3 DNA reads TGTGCCAGCAGCCAACCGATGACAGGGGGCACTGAAGCTTTCTTT.

The chain combines TRBV7-6 with TRBJ2-1; TRBD2 aligns across 12 bases. J gave up 9 bases and V 7 bases, and 10 bases lay outside the gene matches. The CDR3 is 15 amino acids. Germline CDR1 SGHVS, CDR2 FNYEAQ. CDR3 in amino acids: CASTHASGGAAEQFF. Here the CDR3 DNA reads TGTGCCAGCACCCACGCTAGCGGGGGGGCCGCTGAGCAGTTCTTC.

V is TRBV2 and J is TRBJ2-7, with D hard to call. Germline V CDR1 and CDR2: SNHLY, FYNNEI. This CDR3 is built from 13 residues. V lost 5 bases to trimming and J lost 6 bases, with 14 bases between them. For the CDR3, the DNA is TGTGCCAGCAGTTCCGAGGCGTGGCGCGAGCAGTACTTC. It translates to CASSSEAWREQYF.